This TCR beta chain stems from a study of OX40 agonist ivuxolimab in advanced cancers. Measured with immunoSEQ multiplex PCR; TCRdb has only the in-frame clones, and not every one. The sample includes 75,000 to 95,000 clones, around 87% of them seen just once. The CDR3 length is 15 residues. CDR1 and CDR2 from the germline V gene are MNHEY and SVGAGI. Trimming pared 4 bases from V and 2 bases from J, leaving 12 bases between. The TCR sequence derives from an adult with an advanced solid tumor such as melanoma, head and neck, liver or kidney cancer. J is TRBJ1-5 and V is TRBV6-5; D perhaps matches TRBD1 (6 bases). Source: CD4+ or CD8+ T cells sorted from blood, taken in a trial of the OX40 agonist ivuxolimab. CDR3: CASSSGGARNQPQHF. Written as DNA, the CDR3 is TGTGCCAGCAGTTCGGGGGGGGCGCGCAATCAGCCCCAGCATTTT.